The rows below give T cell receptor beta chains drawn from one sample of a study of blood T cell repertoires in COVID-19. Sequenced by immunoSEQ multiplex PCR; TCRdb stores in-frame clones only, minus some. The sample lists 210,000 or so clones; approximately 83% were seen once. What was sequenced was peripheral blood. The receptors derive from a young woman with COVID-19, enrolled during active disease. Each CDR3 is given with its conserved first and last residue. The D gene is left open where the match is weak. Clone size is given for some rows only: seen once, a few or many times, or a class if the clone is expanded.

TGTGCCAGCAGTTTACTCACAGATACGCAGTATTTT	CASSLLTDTQYF	-	-	TRBV28	TRBJ2-3
TGTGCCAGCAGTGAACTAGCGGGAGGAATTGAGACCCAGTACTTC	CASSELAGGIETQYF	-	TRBD2	TRBV2	TRBJ2-5
TGCGCCAGCAGCTTCGGACAGGTTGGCCAGCTTGGGGCTGAAGCTTTCTTT	CASSFGQVGQLGAEAFF	-	TRBD1	TRBV5-1	TRBJ1-1
TGTGCCAGCAGCCAAGACTGGGGGGCGGGAGGAGAGCAGTTCTTC	CASSQDWGAGGEQFF	-	TRBD2	TRBV4-2	TRBJ2-1
TGTGCCAGCAGTCTCTTCAACTTAGCGGGATACGAGCAGTACTTC	CASSLFNLAGYEQYF	-	TRBD2	TRBV27	TRBJ2-7
TGTGCCAGCGGACAGGGGAAGGACTATGGCTACACCTTC	CASGQGKDYGYTF	-	TRBD1	TRBV6-5	TRBJ1-2
TGTGCCAGCAGTTACTCATCGGGTAGAGGCTACACCTTC	CASSYSSGRGYTF	-	-	TRBV6-5	TRBJ1-2
TGTGCCAGCAGCACAGGGGGCGCTAACTATGGCTACACCTTC	CASSTGGANYGYTF	-	TRBD1	TRBV2	TRBJ1-2
TGTGCCAGCAGCTTGACAGTGAATGCCTACGAGCAGTACTTC	CASSLTVNAYEQYF	-	-	TRBV13	TRBJ2-7
TGTGCCAGCAGCTCTAGACAGGGACTCTACGAGCAGTACTTC	CASSSRQGLYEQYF	-	-	TRBV7-2	TRBJ2-7
TGTGCCAGCAGCGGGGGGGCTGGAAACACCATATATTTT	CASSGGAGNTIYF	-	-	TRBV7-2	TRBJ1-3
TGCGCCAGCAGCCAACAGTCCCGGGACAGAAATGAAAAACTGTTTTTT	CASSQQSRDRNEKLFF	-	TRBD1	TRBV23-1	TRBJ1-4
TGTGCCAGCAGCTTGGGAGGAGGACCGTCGTCGGATACGCAGTATTTT	CASSLGGGPSSDTQYF	few	-	TRBV5-5	TRBJ2-3
TGTGCCAGCAGTTTATCGGTTCCTAGCGGGAGCTGGACCGGGGAGCTGTTTTTT	CASSLSVPSGSWTGELFF	-	TRBD2	TRBV27	TRBJ2-2
TGTGCCAGCAGTTTAAATAGGGGGTACGGGGTTAACACTGAAGCTTTCTTT	CASSLNRGYGVNTEAFF	-	-	TRBV28	TRBJ1-1
TGTGCCAGCAGCTTAACAGGGACCCCCGACGGGGAGCTGTTTTTT	CASSLTGTPDGELFF	-	-	TRBV7-7	TRBJ2-2
TGTGCCAGCAGCGAGGACCCGGGACAGGGGTCAGCCAAAAACATTCAGTACTTC	CASSEDPGQGSAKNIQYF	-	TRBD1	TRBV9	TRBJ2-4
TGCAGCGTTGGAGGGAGCATGAACACTGAAGCTTTCTTT	CSVGGSMNTEAFF	-	-	TRBV29-1	TRBJ1-1
TGTGCCAGCAGCTTGGGCGGGAGCCGGGCGAATGAGCAGTTCTTC	CASSLGGSRANEQFF	-	TRBD2	TRBV11-3	TRBJ2-1
TGTGCCAGCAGTTTATCACGACGAGGGGAGACCCAGTACTTC	CASSLSRRGETQYF	once	-	TRBV27	TRBJ2-5
TGTGCCAGCAGTGAACCGGCGGGAGGTCCTTACGAGCAGTACTTC	CASSEPAGGPYEQYF	-	TRBD2	TRBV6-1	TRBJ2-7
TGTGCCAGCAGCCAAGATTCCGTCGGAGGATCCTACGAGCAGTACTTC	CASSQDSVGGSYEQYF	-	-	TRBV14	TRBJ2-7
TGTGCCAGCAGGGTAGCGGTGAACACCGGGGAGCTGTTTTTT	CASRVAVNTGELFF	once	-	TRBV11-1	TRBJ2-2
TGTGCCAGCAGCCTCGATGCGAGGAACACTGAAGCTTTCTTT	CASSLDARNTEAFF	-	-	TRBV9	TRBJ1-1
TGTGCCAGTAGTTTCCTGACAGGGGGTAACAATCAGCCCCAGCATTTT	CASSFLTGGNNQPQHF	-	TRBD1	TRBV19	TRBJ1-5
TGTGCCAGCAGCGTAGATCCAGGGCATTTCTATGGCTACACCTTC	CASSVDPGHFYGYTF	-	-	TRBV9	TRBJ1-2
TGTGCCAGCAGTCCTAGGACAGGCTCCTATAATTCACCCCTCCACTTT	CASSPRTGSYNSPLHF	-	TRBD1	TRBV2	TRBJ1-6
TGTGCCAGCAGCCCTACTGGGAGCACTAACTATGGCTACACCTTC	CASSPTGSTNYGYTF	-	-	TRBV3-1/TRBV3-2	TRBJ1-2
TGCGCCAGCAGCCAAGATCCCAGGGGGCGGCAGTACTTC	CASSQDPRGRQYF	-	TRBD1	TRBV4-3	TRBJ2-7
TGTGCCAGCAGCATGACAGACTCTGGAAACACCATATATTTT	CASSMTDSGNTIYF	-	-	TRBV9	TRBJ1-3
TGCAGCGTTGAGAAAGACAGAGCAGATACGCAGTATTTT	CSVEKDRADTQYF	-	-	TRBV29-1	TRBJ2-3
TGTGCCAGGGGGAGTGTGAGCTACACCTTC	CARGSVSYTF	-	-	TRBV3-1/TRBV3-2	TRBJ1-2
TGCGCCAGCAGCCCCACCCGGGACAGGGGGCAAAAACTGTTTTTT	CASSPTRDRGQKLFF	-	TRBD1	TRBV4-3	TRBJ1-4